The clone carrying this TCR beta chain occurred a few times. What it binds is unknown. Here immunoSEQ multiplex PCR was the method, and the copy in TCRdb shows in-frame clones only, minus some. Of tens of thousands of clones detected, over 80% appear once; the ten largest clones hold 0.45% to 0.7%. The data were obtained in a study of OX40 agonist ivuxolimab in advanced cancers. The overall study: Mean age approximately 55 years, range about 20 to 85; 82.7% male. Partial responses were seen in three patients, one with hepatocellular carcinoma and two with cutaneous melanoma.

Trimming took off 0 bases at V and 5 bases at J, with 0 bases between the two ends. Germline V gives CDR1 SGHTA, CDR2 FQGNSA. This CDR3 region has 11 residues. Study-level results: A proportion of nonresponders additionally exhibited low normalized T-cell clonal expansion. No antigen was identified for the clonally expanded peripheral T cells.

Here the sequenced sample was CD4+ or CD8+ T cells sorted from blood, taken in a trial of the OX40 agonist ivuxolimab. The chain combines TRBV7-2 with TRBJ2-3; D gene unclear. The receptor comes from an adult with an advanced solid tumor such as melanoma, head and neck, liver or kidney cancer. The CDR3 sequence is CASSLADTQYF. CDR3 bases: TGTGCCAGCAGCTTAGCAGATACGCAGTATTTT.